The source of this T cell receptor beta chain is a study of CD8 T cells in ankylosing spondylitis. Study-wide results and caveats: Disease-linked clones were reportedly significantly enriched in matched ankylosing spondylitis synovial fluid.

Library preparation for TCR beta used quantitative 5'-RACE with molecular barcodes. MiXCR, applied by TCRdb to the 5' RACE reads, yields one record per CDR3 protein. The table shows more than 250,000 distinct CDR3 sequences, with approximately 10% occurring only once. V dropped 7 bases and J dropped 5; count of bases not matched to a gene: 12. The CDR3 consists of 14 residues. CDR1 is DFQATT, CDR2 SNEGSKA, per germline (reference sequence). The sample holds many counts of this clonotype. Its antigen remains unknown. The chain joins TRBV20-1 to TRBJ2-5; TRBD2 matches at 8 bases. This TCR was sampled from a female donor with ankylosing spondylitis or in good health (not recorded which). Sequences were obtained from blood, either unsorted or a sorted T cell fraction (not recorded which). DNA for the CDR3: TGCAGTGTTTTAGCGAATAGCGGGACGGAGACCCAGTACTTC. Its protein is CSVLANSGTETQYF.